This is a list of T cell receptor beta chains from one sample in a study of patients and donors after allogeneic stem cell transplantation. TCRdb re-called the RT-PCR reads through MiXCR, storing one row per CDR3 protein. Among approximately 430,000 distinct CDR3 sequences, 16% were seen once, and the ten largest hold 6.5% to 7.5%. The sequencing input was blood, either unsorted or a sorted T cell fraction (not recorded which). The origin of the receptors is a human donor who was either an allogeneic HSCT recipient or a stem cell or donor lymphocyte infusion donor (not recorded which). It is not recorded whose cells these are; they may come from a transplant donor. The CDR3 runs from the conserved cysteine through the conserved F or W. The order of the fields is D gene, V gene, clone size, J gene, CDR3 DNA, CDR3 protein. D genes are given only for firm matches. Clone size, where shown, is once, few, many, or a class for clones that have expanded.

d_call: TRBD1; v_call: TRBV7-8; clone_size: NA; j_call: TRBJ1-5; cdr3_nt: TGTGCCAGCAGCTCGGACAGGGGTTTGGGCAATCAGCCCCAGCATTTT; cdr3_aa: CASSSDRGLGNQPQHF
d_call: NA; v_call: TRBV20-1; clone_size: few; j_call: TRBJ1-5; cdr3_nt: TGCAGTGCTAGAAGGGCAGGAGGCTATAGCAATCAGCCCCAGCATTTT; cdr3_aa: CSARRAGGYSNQPQHF
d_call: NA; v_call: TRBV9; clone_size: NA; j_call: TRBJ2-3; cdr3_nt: TGTGCCAGCAGCCCAAGGGGGCGGGGCCCCACAGATACGCAGTATTTT; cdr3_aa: CASSPRGRGPTDTQYF
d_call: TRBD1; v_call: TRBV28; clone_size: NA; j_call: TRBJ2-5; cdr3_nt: TGTGCCAGCAGCCCCGGGACAGGGATGGAGACCCAGTACTTC; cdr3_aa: CASSPGTGMETQYF
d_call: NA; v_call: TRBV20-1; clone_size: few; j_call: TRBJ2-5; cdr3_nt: TGCAGTGCTACCCCAGGGGCAGGGGAGACCCAGTACTTC; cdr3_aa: CSATPGAGETQYF
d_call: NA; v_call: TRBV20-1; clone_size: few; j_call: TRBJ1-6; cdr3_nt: TGCAGTGCTAGAGGAAGGGCAAAGGGGAATTCACCCCTCCACTTT; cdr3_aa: CSARGRAKGNSPLHF
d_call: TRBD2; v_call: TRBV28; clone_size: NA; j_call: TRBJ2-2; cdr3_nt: TGTGCCAGCAGTTTACCCCGTCCGGGACTAGCGGGAGGTGCCGGGGAGCTGTTTTTT; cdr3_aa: CASSLPRPGLAGGAGELFF
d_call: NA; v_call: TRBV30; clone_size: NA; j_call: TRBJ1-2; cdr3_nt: TGTGCCTGGAATGGAGGATTTAACTATGGCTACACCTTC; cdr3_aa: CAWNGGFNYGYTF
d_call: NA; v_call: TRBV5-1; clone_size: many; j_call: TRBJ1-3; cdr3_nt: TGCGCCAGCCGACGGGACGTCGACTCTGGAAACACCATATATTTT; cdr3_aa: CASRRDVDSGNTIYF
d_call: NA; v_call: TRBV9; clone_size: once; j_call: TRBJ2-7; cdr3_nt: TGTGCCAGCAGCCCAAAGCTCGGTGTGGGCTACGAGCAGTACTTC; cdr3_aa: CASSPKLGVGYEQYF
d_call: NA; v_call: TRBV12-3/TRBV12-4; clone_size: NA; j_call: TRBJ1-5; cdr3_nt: TGTGCCAGCAGTTCCTATAGAGATTATCAGCCCCAGCATTTT; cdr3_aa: CASSSYRDYQPQHF
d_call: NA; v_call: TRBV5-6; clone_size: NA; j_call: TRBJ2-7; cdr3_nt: TGTGCCAGCAGCTTGGAAAACCGGGACACTGACTTCTACGAGCAGTACTTC; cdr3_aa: CASSLENRDTDFYEQYF
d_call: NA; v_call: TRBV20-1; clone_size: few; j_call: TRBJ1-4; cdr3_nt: TGCAGTGCTAGAGGCTGGAAGGAAAAACTGTTTTTT; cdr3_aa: CSARGWKEKLFF
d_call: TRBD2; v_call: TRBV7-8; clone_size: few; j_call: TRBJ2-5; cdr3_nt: TGTGCCAGCAGCTCGCACGGGGGAGGACTAGCGGGGGTGGAGACCCAGTACTTC; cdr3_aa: CASSSHGGGLAGVETQYF
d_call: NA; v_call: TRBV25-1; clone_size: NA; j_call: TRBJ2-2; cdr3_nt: TGTGCCAGCAGTGAATCTTGGGGGCGAGCCGGGGAGCTGTTTTTT; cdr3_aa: CASSESWGRAGELFF
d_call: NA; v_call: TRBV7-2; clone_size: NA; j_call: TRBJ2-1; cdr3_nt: TGTGCCAGCAGCGCTCAGATGAGCTCCTACAATGAGCAGTTCTTC; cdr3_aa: CASSAQMSSYNEQFF
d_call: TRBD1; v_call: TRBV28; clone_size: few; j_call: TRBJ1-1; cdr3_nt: TGTGCCAGCAGCTGGACAGGGGGCGGTGAAGCTTTCTTT; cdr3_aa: CASSWTGGGEAFF
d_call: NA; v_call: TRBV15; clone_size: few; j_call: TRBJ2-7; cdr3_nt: TGTGCCACCAGCAGAGATCGGCTAGGGCCTTACGAGCAGTACTTC; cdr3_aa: CATSRDRLGPYEQYF
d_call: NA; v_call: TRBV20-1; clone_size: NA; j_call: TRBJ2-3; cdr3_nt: TGCAGTGCTCCCGGGGAGAGCACAGATACGCAGTATTTT; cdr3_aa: CSAPGESTDTQYF
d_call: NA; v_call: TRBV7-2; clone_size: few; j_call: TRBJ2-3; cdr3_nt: TGTGCCAGCAGCTTTTGGGGCACAGATACGCAGTATTTT; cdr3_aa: CASSFWGTDTQYF
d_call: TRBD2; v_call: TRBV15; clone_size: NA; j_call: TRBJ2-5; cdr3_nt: TGTGCCACCAGCAGACAACTAGCGGGGAAAGAGACCCAGTACTTC; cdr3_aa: CATSRQLAGKETQYF
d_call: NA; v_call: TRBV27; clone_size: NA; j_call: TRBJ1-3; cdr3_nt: TGTGCCAGCAGTTTAACCAGGGGAGATCGGCGAGCAGAGGGAAACACCATATATTTT; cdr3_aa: CASSLTRGDRRAEGNTIYF
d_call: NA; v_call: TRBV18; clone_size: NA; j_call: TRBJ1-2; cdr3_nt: TGTGCCAGCTCACCCTGGGGGACCTACTATGGCTACACCTTC; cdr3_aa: CASSPWGTYYGYTF
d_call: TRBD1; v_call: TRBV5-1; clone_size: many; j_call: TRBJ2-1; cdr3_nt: TGCGCCAGCAGCTTACAGGGGTCCTCCTACAATGAGCAGTTCTTC; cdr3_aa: CASSLQGSSYNEQFF
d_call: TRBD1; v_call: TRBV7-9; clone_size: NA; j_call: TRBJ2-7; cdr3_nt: TGTGCCAGCAGCCCCATTCGGGACAGGGTCTACGAGCAGTACTTC; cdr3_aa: CASSPIRDRVYEQYF
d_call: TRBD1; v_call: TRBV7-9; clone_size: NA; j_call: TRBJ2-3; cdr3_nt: TGTGCCAGCAGCCCAGGGGGCGCCGCAGATACGCAGTATTTT; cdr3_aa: CASSPGGAADTQYF